The entry below gives a single T cell receptor (beta chain) sequence along with its context. These data belong to a study of T cell changes during pregnancy in multiple sclerosis. Clones were read by immunoSEQ multiplex PCR, and TCRdb kept only the in-frame ones, dropping some. The repertoire holds more than 80,000 clones, with roughly nine tenths as singletons. J gave up 12 bases and V 4 bases, and 8 bases lay outside the gene matches. The CDR3 has 15 residues. Germline loops: CDR1 LGHNA, CDR2 YNFKEQ. This clonotype was obtained from a female donor with multiple sclerosis, enrolled in a pregnancy study. Sequenced material: peripheral blood, taken in the first trimester of pregnancy. The rearrangement links TRBV4-2 to TRBJ2-1, with TRBD2 matching 14 bases. As DNA, the CDR3 is TGTGCCAGCAGCCGACTAGCGGGAGGGCTTCTGGGGCAGTTCTTC. This sequence encodes CASSRLAGGLLGQFF.